Each of the 4 T cell receptor beta chains below was sequenced from the same sample in a study of graft-versus-host responses after intestinal transplantation. This table comes from immunoSEQ multiplex PCR, and its TCRdb copy is limited to in-frame clones, with some not included. The table has some 90,000 clones, 85% to 95% seen once; the top ten hold roughly 0.37%. These receptors are not linked to any known antigen. The sample in question was unstimulated CD8+ T cells sorted from spleen or lymph node cells, obtained before transplant. The receptors were sampled from a human donor who was the organ donor for an intestinal transplant.

CDR3 protein: CASSPRQGNYGYTF. The CDR3 DNA reads as TGTGCCAGCAGTCCCAGACAGGGGAACTATGGCTACACCTTC. V and J are TRBV27 and TRBJ1-2, with 8 bases that match TRBD1. With 5 bases clipped from V and 2 bases from J, the junction kept 4 bases outside the gene matches. The CDR3 length is 14 residues. Germline values: CDR1 MNHEY, CDR2 SMNVEV (reference sequence).

The CDR3 DNA is TGTGCCACCAGCAGTCCTACTAGCGGGGGGCCCCTCTCCTTTAATGAGCAGTTCTTC. Translation: CATSSPTSGGPLSFNEQFF. The gene calls are TRBV15 and TRBJ2-1; 12 nucleotides agree with TRBD2. V was pared by 3 bases and J by 7 bases, with 16 bases of the junction left unmatched. Germline assignment: CDR1 LNHNV and CDR2 YYDKDF (reference sequence). The CDR3 extends over 19 amino acids.

This chain uses TRBV27 with TRBJ1-1, with 8 bases identical to TRBD1. V gave up 7 bases and J gave up 6 bases; unmatched junction bases: 7. Germline CDR1 is MNHEY and CDR2 is SMNVEV (reference sequence). This CDR3 is 13 amino acids long. The CDR3 bases are TGTGCCAGCACTCGGACAGGGTCATCTGAAGCTTTCTTT. Amino acid sequence: CASTRTGSSEAFF.

This clone was counted once. This chain uses TRBV29-1 with TRBJ1-2; D uncertain. Germline V lookup: CDR1 SQVTM, CDR2 ANQGSEA. This CDR3 contains 11 residues. V lost 3 bases to trimming and J lost 8 bases, with 10 bases between them. The CDR3 loop is CSVDSREGYTF. The CDR3 region has the DNA TGCAGCGTTGATTCGCGCGAAGGCTACACCTTC.